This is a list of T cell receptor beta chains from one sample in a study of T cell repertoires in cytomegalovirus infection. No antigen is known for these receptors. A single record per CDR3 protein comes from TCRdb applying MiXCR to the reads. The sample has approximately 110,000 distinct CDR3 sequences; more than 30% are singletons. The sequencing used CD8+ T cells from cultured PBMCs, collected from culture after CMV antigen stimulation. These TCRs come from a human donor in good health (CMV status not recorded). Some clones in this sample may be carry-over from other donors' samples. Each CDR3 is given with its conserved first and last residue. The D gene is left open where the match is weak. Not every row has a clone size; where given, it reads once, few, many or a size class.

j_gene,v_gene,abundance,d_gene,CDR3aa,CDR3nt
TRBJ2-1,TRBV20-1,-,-,CSARDKQGPYNEQFF,TGCAGTGCTAGAGATAAACAGGGACCCTACAATGAGCAGTTCTTC
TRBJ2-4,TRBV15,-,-,CATSRDARAAKNIQYF,TGTGCCACCAGCAGAGATGCAAGAGCAGCCAAAAACATTCAGTACTTC
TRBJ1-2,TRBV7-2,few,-,CASSSRDNYGYTF,TGTGCCAGCAGCTCCAGGGATAACTATGGCTACACCTTC
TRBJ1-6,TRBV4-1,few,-,CASTEGGYNSPLHF,TGCGCCAGCACCGAGGGAGGCTATAATTCACCCCTCCACTTT
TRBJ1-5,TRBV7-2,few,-,CASSPQPGLPPAQHF,TGTGCCAGCAGCCCACAGCCCGGACTTCCACCGGCCCAGCATTTT
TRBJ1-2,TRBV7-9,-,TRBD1,CASSSGQFNYGYTF,TGTGCCAGCAGCTCGGGACAGTTTAACTATGGCTACACCTTC
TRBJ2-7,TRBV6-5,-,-,CASSYSGAALALYEQYF,TGTGCCAGCAGTTACTCTGGGGCCGCCCTCGCACTCTACGAGCAGTACTTC
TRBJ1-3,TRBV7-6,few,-,CASSLSDSVSGNTIYF,TGTGCCAGCAGCCTATCAGACAGCGTTTCTGGAAACACCATATATTTT
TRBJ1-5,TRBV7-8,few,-,CASSPNRNDQPQHF,TGTGCCAGCAGCCCCAACAGAAACGATCAGCCCCAGCATTTT
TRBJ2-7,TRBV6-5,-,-,CASSYIGSSYEQYF,TGTGCCAGCAGTTACATAGGGAGCTCCTACGAGCAGTACTTC
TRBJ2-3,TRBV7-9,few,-,CASSLDWTSTDTQYF,TGTGCCAGCAGCTTAGACTGGACTAGCACAGATACGCAGTATTTT
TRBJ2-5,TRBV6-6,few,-,CASSVSDSKQETQYF,TGTGCCAGCAGTGTCTCGGACAGCAAGCAAGAGACCCAGTACTTC
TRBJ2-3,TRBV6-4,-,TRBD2,CASSLAGEGTDTQYF,TGTGCCAGCAGCTTAGCGGGGGAAGGGACAGATACGCAGTATTTT
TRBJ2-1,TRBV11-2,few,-,CASSQPGGTDLYNEQFF,TGTGCCAGCAGCCAACCCGGAGGGACAGACCTCTACAATGAGCAGTTCTTC
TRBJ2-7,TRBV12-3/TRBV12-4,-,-,CASSFGQSSYEQYF,TGTGCCAGCAGTTTTGGACAAAGCTCCTACGAGCAGTACTTC
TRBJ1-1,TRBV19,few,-,CASEGVNTEAFF,TGTGCCAGCGAAGGCGTGAACACTGAAGCTTTCTTT
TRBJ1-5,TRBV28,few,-,CASSFFGNQPQHF,TGTGCCAGCAGTTTCTTCGGGAATCAGCCCCAGCATTTT
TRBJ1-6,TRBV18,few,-,CASSPDAGTVLNSPLHF,TGTGCCAGCTCACCGGATGCAGGGACCGTATTGAATTCACCCCTCCACTTT
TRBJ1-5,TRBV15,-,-,CATSRDGQSNQPQHF,TGTGCCACCAGCAGAGATGGGCAGAGCAATCAGCCCCAGCATTTT
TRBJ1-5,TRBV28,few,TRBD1,CASSLGQGHQPQHF,TGTGCCAGCAGTTTGGGACAGGGCCATCAGCCCCAGCATTTT
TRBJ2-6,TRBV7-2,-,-,CASILGRAGANVLTF,TGTGCCAGCATCCTCGGTAGGGCTGGGGCCAACGTCCTGACTTTC
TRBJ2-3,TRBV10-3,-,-,CAISDGTPPTDTQYF,TGTGCCATCAGTGATGGTACTCCTCCAACAGATACGCAGTATTTT
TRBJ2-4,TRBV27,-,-,CASSLPGGHQNIQYF,TGTGCCAGCAGTTTACCCGGGGGGCACCAAAACATTCAGTACTTC
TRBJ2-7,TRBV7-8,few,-,CASSLPGTYEQYF,TGTGCCAGCAGCTTACCGGGGACCTACGAGCAGTACTTC
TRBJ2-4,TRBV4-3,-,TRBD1,CASSSQWDSLAKNIQYF,TGCGCCAGCAGCTCCCAATGGGACAGTCTGGCCAAAAACATTCAGTACTTC
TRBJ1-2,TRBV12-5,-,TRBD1,CASGLASTIGTGYGYTF,TGTGCTAGTGGTTTGGCGTCTACGATCGGGACAGGATATGGCTACACCTTC
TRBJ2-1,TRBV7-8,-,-,CASRLGAAGQYNEQFF,TGTGCCAGCAGGCTCGGCGCCGCCGGCCAATACAATGAGCAGTTCTTC
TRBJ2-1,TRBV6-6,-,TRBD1,CASSYGPGQGFYNEQFF,TGTGCCAGCAGTTACGGACCGGGACAGGGATTCTACAATGAGCAGTTCTTC
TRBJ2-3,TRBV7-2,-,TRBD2,CASSLGFPSGGLVDTQYF,TGTGCCAGCAGCTTAGGGTTCCCTAGCGGGGGCCTCGTTGATACGCAGTATTTT
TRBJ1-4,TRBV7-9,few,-,CASSLTPGGLGEKLFF,TGTGCCAGCAGCTTAACACCCGGGGGACTGGGTGAAAAACTGTTTTTT
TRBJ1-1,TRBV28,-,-,CASSLHRVNTEAFF,TGTGCCAGCAGTCTCCACAGGGTGAACACTGAAGCTTTCTTT
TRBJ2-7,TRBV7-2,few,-,CASSLDPGNYEQYF,TGTGCCAGCAGCTTAGACCCAGGGAATTACGAGCAGTACTTC
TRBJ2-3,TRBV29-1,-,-,CSVARGQGWDTQYF,TGCAGCGTTGCTCGGGGGCAGGGATGGGATACGCAGTATTTT
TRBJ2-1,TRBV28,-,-,CASSQTGTDPSYNEQFF,TGTGCCAGCAGTCAAACGGGGACGGACCCTTCCTACAATGAGCAGTTCTTC
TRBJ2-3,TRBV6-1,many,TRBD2,CASRRTSGGLYSTDTQYF,TGTGCCAGCAGAAGGACTAGCGGGGGTCTATATAGCACAGATACGCAGTATTTT
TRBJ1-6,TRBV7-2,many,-,CASSSLGPYNSPLHF,TGTGCCAGCAGCTCGCTAGGGCCTTATAATTCACCCCTCCACTTT
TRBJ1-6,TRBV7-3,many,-,CASSRDLNSPLHF,TGTGCCAGCAGCCGCGACCTTAATTCACCCCTCCACTTT
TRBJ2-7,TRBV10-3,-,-,CAIRGEIYEQYF,TGTGCCATCCGTGGGGAGATATACGAGCAGTACTTC
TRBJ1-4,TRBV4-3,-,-,CASSQERGLVGKLFF,TGCGCCAGCAGCCAAGAAAGGGGGTTAGTCGGAAAACTGTTTTTT
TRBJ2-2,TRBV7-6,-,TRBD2,CASSERGQEFANTGELFF,TGTGCCAGCAGCGAGCGGGGGCAAGAGTTCGCGAACACCGGGGAGCTGTTTTTT
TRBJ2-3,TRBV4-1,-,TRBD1,CASSQVTGTDTQYF,TGCGCCAGCAGCCAAGTGACAGGGACAGATACGCAGTATTTT